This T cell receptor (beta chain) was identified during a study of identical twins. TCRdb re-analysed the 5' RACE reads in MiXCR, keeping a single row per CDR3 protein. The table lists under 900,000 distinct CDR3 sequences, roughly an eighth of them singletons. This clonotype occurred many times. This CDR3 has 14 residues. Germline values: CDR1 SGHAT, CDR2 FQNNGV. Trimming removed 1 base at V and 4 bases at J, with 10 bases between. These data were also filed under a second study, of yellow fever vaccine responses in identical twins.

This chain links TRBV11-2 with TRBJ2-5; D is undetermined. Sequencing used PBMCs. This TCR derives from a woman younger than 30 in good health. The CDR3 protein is CASSLGTTRETQYF. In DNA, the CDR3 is TGTGCCAGCAGCTTAGGGACCACCCGAGAGACCCAGTACTTC.